This TCR beta chain was captured in a study of blood T cell repertoires in COVID-19. Looking at the study overall: There were acute and convalescent COVID-19 samples, and they came from the United States, Italy and Spain. PBMCs, B-cell-depleted T cells, or T cells provided the cDNA or gDNA that made up the material.

The authors' processing: Reference gene primer amplification yielded estimated nucleated cell counts. This table comes from immunoSEQ multiplex PCR, and its TCRdb copy is limited to in-frame clones, with some not included. D and trimming were read from the DNA, whereas the V and J calls and clone size are those reported in that table. The table includes approximately 20,000 clones, around nine tenths detected once. Trimming removed 1 base at V and 4 bases at J, with 7 bases between. The CDR3 runs 14 residues. Germline V lookup: CDR1 SGHAT, CDR2 FQNNGV. The chain joins TRBV11-2 to TRBJ1-4; D is uncertain. The source is a human donor in a cohort sampled during active COVID-19. Sequenced material: peripheral blood. The CDR3 is CASSLAGFNEKLFF. CDR3 DNA sequence: TGTGCCAGCAGCTTAGCGGGTTTTAATGAAAAACTGTTTTTT. Variable domain in full (rest from reference TRBV11-2 and TRBJ1-4): EAGVAQSPRYKIIEKRQSVAFWCNPISGHATLYWYQQILGQGPKLLIQFQNNGVVDDSQLPKDRFSAERLKGVDSTLKIQPAKLEDSAVYLCASSLAGFNEKLFFGSGTQLSVL.